This is a list of T cell receptor beta chains from one sample in a study of regulatory dendritic cells for organ transplantation. TCRdb's copy holds only in-frame clones and misses some; the assay was immunoSEQ multiplex PCR. The repertoire includes about 21,000 clones, over 75% of them detected once, and about 0.25% sits in the top ten. The antigens for these receptors are not known. The material sequenced was naive CD4+ T cells from blood cultured with dendritic cells. These receptors were collected from a human donor in good health. CDR3s include the opening cysteine and the closing phenylalanine or tryptophan. A D gene is named only where the DNA matches it firmly. Clone size is given for some rows only: seen once, a few or many times, or a class if the clone is expanded.

j_call clone_size d_call v_call cdr3_aa cdr3_nt
TRBJ2-7 . . TRBV6-1 CASNRDNYEQYF TGTGCCAGTAACAGGGATAACTACGAGCAGTACTTC
TRBJ2-1 . TRBD1 TRBV18 CASSPRSSGTDNEQFF TGTGCCAGCTCACCAAGAAGCTCCGGGACAGACAATGAGCAGTTCTTC
TRBJ2-7 . . TRBV5-1 CASSLAGGLVRYEQYF TGCGCCAGCAGCTTGGCAGGGGGACTAGTAAGATACGAGCAGTACTTC
TRBJ1-1 . . TRBV6-5 CASSPPLLTEAFF TGTGCCAGCAGCCCTCCATTACTCACTGAAGCTTTCTTT
TRBJ2-7 . . TRBV6-1 CASSPAPSIKKQYF TGTGCCAGCAGCCCGGCCCCGTCAATTAAGAAGCAGTACTTC
TRBJ1-2 . . TRBV6-5 CASSYFGGAEGYTF TGTGCCAGCAGTTACTTTGGGGGCGCAGAGGGCTACACCTTC
TRBJ2-1 . . TRBV7-2 CASSPPPGPLDRFF TGTGCCAGCAGCCCCCCTCCGGGGCCGCTGGATCGGTTCTTC
TRBJ1-1 . . TRBV29-1 CSVNGAWNTEAFF TGCAGCGTCAACGGGGCCTGGAACACTGAAGCTTTCTTT
TRBJ2-7 . . TRBV5-1 CASSLVAASSYEQYF TGCGCCAGCAGCTTGGTAGCGGCTAGCTCCTACGAGCAGTACTTC
TRBJ2-1 . TRBD1 TRBV5-4 CASSSRGQPSSYNEQFF TGTGCCAGCAGCTCAAGGGGACAGCCGAGCTCCTACAATGAGCAGTTCTTC
TRBJ2-2 . TRBD2 TRBV7-2 CASSGSGGAVGGELFF TGTGCCAGCAGCGGTAGCGGGGGGGCCGTGGGCGGGGAGCTGTTTTTT
TRBJ2-7 . . TRBV28 CASSSPYEQYF TGTGCCAGCAGTAGCCCCTACGAGCAGTACTTC
TRBJ1-2 . TRBD1 TRBV7-9 CASSSSWQGAFFRGGYTF TGTGCCAGCAGTTCAAGCTGGCAGGGGGCCTTTTTTAGGGGTGGCTACACCTTC
TRBJ1-2 . TRBD1 TRBV10-3 CATSRDSRPNYGYTF TGTGCCACTAGCAGGGACAGTCGGCCTAACTATGGCTACACCTTC
TRBJ1-2 . TRBD1 TRBV6-1 CASSVDRDPIGYTF TGTGCCAGCAGTGTCGACAGGGACCCTATTGGCTACACCTTC
TRBJ2-5 . . TRBV7-9 CASSFTAETQYF TGTGCCAGCAGCTTTACCGCAGAGACCCAGTACTTC
TRBJ1-6 . . TRBV30 CAWSLGRRNSPLHF TGTGCCTGGAGTTTGGGACGGCGAAATTCACCCCTCCACTTT
TRBJ1-2 . TRBD1 TRBV18 CASSPLDRGLDNYGYTF TGTGCCAGCTCACCACTGGACAGGGGGCTAGATAACTATGGCTACACCTTC
TRBJ2-3 . . TRBV9 CASSVDEGGRADTQYF TGTGCCAGCAGCGTAGATGAGGGGGGCAGGGCAGATACGCAGTATTTT
TRBJ2-1 . TRBD2 TRBV15 CATSRLGTSDDNEQFF TGTGCCACCAGCAGACTCGGGACTAGCGATGACAATGAGCAGTTCTTC
TRBJ2-7 . . TRBV7-2 CASSLGLNSYEQYF TGTGCCAGCAGCTTAGGACTGAACTCCTACGAGCAGTACTTC
TRBJ2-3 . . TRBV5-4 CASSPRLGPDTQYF TGTGCCAGCAGCCCGAGACTAGGACCGGATACGCAGTATTTT
TRBJ2-7 few . TRBV2 CASGTGVHEQYF TGTGCCAGTGGCACGGGGGTCCACGAGCAGTACTTC
TRBJ2-7 once . TRBV11-2 CASSFRGGLYEQYF TGTGCCAGCAGCTTCAGGGGGGGGTTATACGAGCAGTACTTC
TRBJ2-2 . . TRBV27 CASGGRADTGELFF TGTGCCAGCGGGGGCAGGGCGGACACCGGGGAGCTGTTTTTT
TRBJ2-5 . . TRBV4-3 CASSSFGQETQYF TGCGCCAGCAGCTCTTTTGGGCAAGAGACCCAGTACTTC
TRBJ1-3 . . TRBV6-5 CASSITEDSGNTIYF TGTGCCAGCAGCATAACAGAGGACTCTGGAAACACCATATATTTT
TRBJ2-7 . TRBD2 TRBV5-4 CASSDDLAGGREQYF TGTGCCAGCAGCGATGACTTAGCGGGGGGAAGGGAGCAGTACTTC
TRBJ1-1 few . TRBV7-2 CASSFRSTVMAFF TGTGCCAGCAGCTTCAGGTCGACGGTCATGGCTTTCTTT
TRBJ1-6 . . TRBV5-1 CASSLGTEYSPLHF TGCGCCAGCAGCTTGGGGACAGAATATTCACCCCTCCACTTT
TRBJ1-3 . TRBD1 TRBV28 CASREQGWYGNTIYF TGTGCCAGCAGGGAACAGGGGTGGTACGGAAACACCATATATTTT
TRBJ2-1 . . TRBV10-1 CARGDGGQVDLNEQFF TGCGCCAGGGGGGACGGGGGTCAAGTTGATTTGAATGAGCAGTTCTTC
TRBJ1-1 . . TRBV18 CASSPGQKNTEAFF TGTGCCAGCTCACCGGGGCAGAAGAACACTGAAGCTTTCTTT
TRBJ1-2 . . TRBV21-1 CASSKVDSNYGYTF TGTGCCAGCAGCAAAGTCGACTCTAACTATGGCTACACCTTC
TRBJ1-2 . . TRBV28 CASSGQPGGYTF TGTGCCAGCAGCGGGCAGCCGGGAGGCTACACCTTC
TRBJ2-2 few . TRBV5-8 CASSRQGFIAGELFF TGTGCCAGCAGCCGGCAGGGTTTTATTGCCGGGGAGCTGTTTTTT
TRBJ2-7 few . TRBV7-6 CASSLGVRVTYEQYF TGTGCCAGCAGCTTAGGGGTCAGGGTAACCTACGAGCAGTACTTC
TRBJ1-1 . . TRBV7-2 CASSLLRFNTEAFF TGTGCCAGCAGCTTACTGAGGTTTAACACTGAAGCTTTCTTT
TRBJ1-1 few TRBD1 TRBV4-2 CASSQETGFAEAFF TGTGCCAGCAGCCAAGAGACAGGGTTCGCTGAAGCTTTCTTT
TRBJ2-2 . . TRBV11-2 CASSVIPGHANTGELFF TGTGCCAGCAGCGTAATTCCCGGGCACGCGAACACCGGGGAGCTGTTTTTT
TRBJ2-7 . . TRBV11-2 CASWDGPSYEQYF TGTGCCAGCTGGGACGGACCCTCCTACGAGCAGTACTTC
TRBJ2-4 few TRBD2 TRBV19 CASSITYGGGTKNIQYF TGTGCCAGTAGTATTACTTATGGCGGGGGAACCAAAAACATTCAGTACTTC
TRBJ2-3 . . TRBV5-1 CASSLYVGRATDTQYF TGCGCCAGCAGCTTGTACGTGGGCAGGGCGACAGATACGCAGTATTTT
TRBJ1-5 few . TRBV2 CASEQAVGRAGQPQHF TGTGCCAGCGAACAAGCGGTGGGCAGAGCGGGTCAGCCCCAGCATTTT
TRBJ2-5 . . TRBV11-2 CASSLGQNQETQYF TGTGCCAGCAGCCTAGGACAGAACCAAGAGACCCAGTACTTC
TRBJ2-1 . . TRBV9 CASSVVPRPSNEQFF TGTGCCAGCAGCGTAGTACCCAGGCCCTCCAATGAGCAGTTCTTC
TRBJ1-6 . . TRBV6-1 CASSESPLYNSPLHF TGTGCCAGCAGTGAATCCCCCCTGTATAATTCACCCCTCCACTTT
TRBJ1-1 . . TRBV10-3 CAISDRGENTEAFF TGTGCCATCAGTGACCGGGGCGAGAACACTGAAGCTTTCTTT
TRBJ1-1 . . TRBV14 CASSKGMNTEAFF TGTGCCAGCAGCAAAGGGATGAACACTGAAGCTTTCTTT
TRBJ2-3 . TRBD1 TRBV5-5 CASSLGWTGNTQYF TGTGCCAGCAGCTTGGGTTGGACAGGGAATACGCAGTATTTT
TRBJ2-2 . . TRBV2 CARGASGNTGELFF TGTGCCAGGGGGGCTAGCGGGAACACCGGGGAGCTGTTTTTT
TRBJ1-5 . . TRBV19 CASNLGTAYFQPQHF TGTGCCAGTAACCTCGGGACGGCTTATTTTCAGCCCCAGCATTTT